A selection of T cell receptor beta chains follows, all from one sample in a study of blood T cell repertoires in COVID-19. Some clones are missing from TCRdb's copy, which holds only in-frame ones; the method was immunoSEQ multiplex PCR. The table has roughly 100,000 clones, 70% to 80% seen once. Source material: peripheral blood. These TCRs come from a man in his 60s with active or convalescent COVID-19. CDR3s include the opening cysteine and the closing phenylalanine or tryptophan. The order of the fields is J gene, D gene, V gene, clone size, CDR3 DNA, CDR3 protein. D genes are given only for firm matches. Not every row has a clone size; where given, it reads once, few, many or a size class.

TRBJ1-1,-,TRBV7-9,-,TGTGCCAGCAGTCGGGGGATCACTGAAGCTTTCTTT,CASSRGITEAFF
TRBJ2-1,-,TRBV7-9,-,TGTGCCAGCAGCTCCCCCTACGGACTGCGCAATGAGCAGTTCTTC,CASSSPYGLRNEQFF
TRBJ2-5,TRBD2,TRBV5-4,-,TGTGCCAGCAGCCGTCGGGGGAGGGTCCTCTACCAAGAGACCCAGTACTTC,CASSRRGRVLYQETQYF
TRBJ2-4,-,TRBV30,-,TGTGCCTGGAGTGTTGGCGGTAGGAACATTCAGTACTTC,CAWSVGGRNIQYF
TRBJ2-1,-,TRBV27,once,TGTGCCAGCAGCCCAGGCTTAGGGGCCAATGAGCAGTTCTTC,CASSPGLGANEQFF
TRBJ2-5,TRBD2,TRBV28,-,TGTGCCAGCAGTTTAGGACTAGCGGGAATTGAACCGGAGACCCAGTACTTC,CASSLGLAGIEPETQYF
TRBJ2-3,-,TRBV7-2,-,TGTGCCAGCAGCTTACTGGCGGTGGCAGATACGCAGTATTTT,CASSLLAVADTQYF
TRBJ2-1,TRBD2,TRBV19,-,TGTGCCAGTAGTACCCTCCCGGGAGGGAGCTCCTACAATGAGCAGTTCTTC,CASSTLPGGSSYNEQFF
TRBJ2-3,-,TRBV14,-,TGTGCCAGCAGCCCCAGGGCCGGGTTGACAGATACGCAGTATTTT,CASSPRAGLTDTQYF
TRBJ2-1,TRBD1,TRBV7-2,-,TGTGCCAGCAGGACAGGGGTAAGCTCCTACAATGAGCAGTTCTTC,CASRTGVSSYNEQFF
TRBJ2-7,TRBD1,TRBV19,-,TGTGCCAGTAGTCAAGGGACAGGCTACGAGCAGTACTTC,CASSQGTGYEQYF
TRBJ1-1,-,TRBV28,many,TGTGCCAGCAGTCAAAGGACTTACTACACTGAAGCTTTCTTT,CASSQRTYYTEAFF
TRBJ1-1,-,TRBV7-9,-,TGTGCCAGCAGCTTTGACAATCTGAACACTGAAGCTTTCTTT,CASSFDNLNTEAFF
TRBJ1-1,-,TRBV28,-,TGTGCCAGCAGTTACAGGAAGCCGAACACTGAAGCTTTCTTT,CASSYRKPNTEAFF